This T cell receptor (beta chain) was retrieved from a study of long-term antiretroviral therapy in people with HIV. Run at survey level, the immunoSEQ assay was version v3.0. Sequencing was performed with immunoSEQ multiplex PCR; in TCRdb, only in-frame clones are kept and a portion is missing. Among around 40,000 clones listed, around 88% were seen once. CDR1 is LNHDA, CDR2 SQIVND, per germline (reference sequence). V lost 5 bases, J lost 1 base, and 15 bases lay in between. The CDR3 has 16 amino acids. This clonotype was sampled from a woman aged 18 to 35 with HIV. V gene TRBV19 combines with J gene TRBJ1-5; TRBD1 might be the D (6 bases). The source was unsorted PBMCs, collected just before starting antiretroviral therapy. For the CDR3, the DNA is TGTGCCAGTAGTGTCTTGAGGGGGACGAGCAATCAGCCCCAGCATTTT. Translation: CASSVLRGTSNQPQHF.